This record concerns one TCR beta chain sequence. The source of the sample is a study of control samples from healthy donors and cancer patients. Measured with immunoSEQ multiplex PCR; TCRdb has only the in-frame clones, and not every one. The sample has tens of thousands of clones; 94% are singletons. This CDR3 is 14 amino acids long. The V and J ends lost 3 bases and 1 base, in that order; junction bases with no gene match: 3. The germline gives CDR1 SGHRS, CDR2 YFSETQ. What was sequenced was blood. The V gene is TRBV5-1, the J gene TRBJ2-5; TRBD1 matches at 7 bases. The receptor was isolated from a woman in her 30s in good health. CDR3 DNA sequence: TGCGCCAGCAGCTCTGGGACAGTCCAAGAGACCCAGTACTTC. Translation: CASSSGTVQETQYF.